Listed below are T cell receptor beta chains from one sample, sequenced in a study of blood T cell repertoires in COVID-19. The protocol was immunoSEQ multiplex PCR, while the TCRdb copy is restricted to in-frame clones and leaves out a portion. The sample shows 60,000 to 65,000 clones, about nine tenths of them seen only once. Sequenced sample: peripheral blood. These TCRs come from a woman of 80 years or more with active COVID-19. Each CDR3 is given with its conserved first and last residue. The D gene is left open where the match is weak. Size is omitted from some rows. Given values are once, few, many or a class for expanded clones.

CDR3 protein: CASSGGVSTDTQYF; CDR3 DNA: TGCGCCAGCAGCGGCGGGGTTAGCACAGATACGCAGTATTTT; clone size: NA; J gene: TRBJ2-3; D gene: NA; V gene: TRBV5-1
CDR3 protein: CASSIGLTNYGYTF; CDR3 DNA: TGTGCCAGTAGTATTGGGCTTACTAACTATGGCTACACCTTC; clone size: once; J gene: TRBJ1-2; D gene: NA; V gene: TRBV19
CDR3 protein: CASRGTGHGYTF; CDR3 DNA: TGTGCCAGCAGAGGGACAGGGCATGGCTACACCTTC; clone size: once; J gene: TRBJ1-2; D gene: TRBD1; V gene: TRBV6-6
CDR3 protein: CASILQAGTSGRGEQFF; CDR3 DNA: TGTGCCAGCATTTTACAAGCCGGGACTAGCGGGAGAGGTGAGCAGTTCTTC; clone size: NA; J gene: TRBJ2-1; D gene: TRBD2; V gene: TRBV2
CDR3 protein: CASREQGSGELFF; CDR3 DNA: TGTGCCAGCAGAGAACAGGGCTCCGGGGAGCTGTTTTTT; clone size: once; J gene: TRBJ2-2; D gene: NA; V gene: TRBV2
CDR3 protein: CASSHALRSPETQYF; CDR3 DNA: TGCGCCAGCAGCCACGCCTTGAGGAGTCCAGAGACCCAGTACTTC; clone size: NA; J gene: TRBJ2-5; D gene: NA; V gene: TRBV4-1
CDR3 protein: CASSPGGREVAGYTF; CDR3 DNA: TGTGCCAGCTCACCTGGAGGGAGGGAAGTCGCTGGCTACACCTTC; clone size: NA; J gene: TRBJ1-2; D gene: NA; V gene: TRBV18
CDR3 protein: CAGGRKNTGELFF; CDR3 DNA: TGTGCCGGGGGCAGGAAGAACACCGGGGAGCTGTTTTTT; clone size: NA; J gene: TRBJ2-2; D gene: NA; V gene: TRBV2
CDR3 protein: CASSLLSGGGDTQYF; CDR3 DNA: TGTGCCAGCAGCCTACTAAGCGGGGGAGGGGATACGCAGTATTTT; clone size: NA; J gene: TRBJ2-3; D gene: TRBD2; V gene: TRBV3-1/TRBV3-2
CDR3 protein: CASSQGQASGIDYEQYF; CDR3 DNA: TGTGCCAGCAGCCAAGGTCAGGCTAGCGGGATCGACTACGAGCAGTACTTC; clone size: large; J gene: TRBJ2-7; D gene: TRBD2; V gene: TRBV3-1/TRBV3-2
CDR3 protein: CASSPSQGYGYTF; CDR3 DNA: TGTGCCAGCAGCCCCAGCCAGGGCTATGGCTACACCTTC; clone size: once; J gene: TRBJ1-2; D gene: NA; V gene: TRBV3-1/TRBV3-2
CDR3 protein: CASSNSGHNTGELFF; CDR3 DNA: TGTGCCAGCAGTAACTCGGGACACAACACCGGGGAGCTGTTTTTT; clone size: NA; J gene: TRBJ2-2; D gene: NA; V gene: TRBV28
CDR3 protein: CASSGSGTGGPSGANVLTF; CDR3 DNA: TGTGCCAGCAGTGGCTCCGGGACAGGGGGCCCCTCTGGGGCCAACGTCCTGACTTTC; clone size: NA; J gene: TRBJ2-6; D gene: TRBD1; V gene: TRBV2
CDR3 protein: CASLGGRGRNEKLFF; CDR3 DNA: TGTGCCAGCTTGGGGGGGAGGGGACGAAATGAAAAACTGTTTTTT; clone size: NA; J gene: TRBJ1-4; D gene: NA; V gene: TRBV6-5